One and the same sample provided the 13 T cell receptor beta chains below, sequenced in a study of T cell repertoires in cytomegalovirus infection. No cognate antigen is known for these TCRs. From the reads, TCRdb called clonotypes with MiXCR, one entry per CDR3 protein. Counted here are roughly 730,000 distinct CDR3 sequences, approximately 33% occurring once; the ten biggest clones make up 18%. Material: cultured PBMCs, obtained from culture after CMV antigen stimulation. The receptors stem from a human donor in good health (CMV status not recorded). Some clones in this sample may be carry-over from other donors' samples.

V usage is TRBV7-2 and J usage is TRBJ2-1, with TRBD2 identical over 9 bases. The CDR3 consists of 16 residues. Germline trimming cut 3 bases from V and 2 bases from J; bases unmatched to any gene: 5. CDR1 and CDR2 from the germline V gene are SGHTA and FQGNSA. The chain's CDR3 is CASSFIAGVPYNEQFF. CDR3 nucleotide sequence: TGTGCCAGCAGCTTTATAGCGGGAGTCCCCTACAATGAGCAGTTCTTC. Full variable domain (missing parts from reference TRBV7-2 and TRBJ2-1): GAGVSQSPSNKVTEKGKDVELRCDPISGHTALYWYRQSLGQGLEFLIYFQGNSAPDKSGLPSDRFSAERTGGSVSTLTIQRTQQEDSAVYLCASSFIAGVPYNEQFFGPGTRLTVL.

The J gene is TRBJ2-3, the V gene TRBV10-3, with 8 bases fitting TRBD2. CDR3 length: 15 amino acids. With 4 bases clipped from V and 2 bases from J, the junction kept 5 bases outside the gene matches. Germline CDR1 and CDR2: ENHRY and SYGVKD. Written as DNA, the CDR3 is TGTGCCATCAGTGCGGAGACTAGCGACACAGATACGCAGTATTTT. It specifies CAISAETSDTDTQYF.

This clonotype was found a few times. The chain couples TRBV7-2 to TRBJ2-3, with D unresolved. This CDR3 contains 11 residues. V was shortened by 5 bases and J by 8 bases, with 8 bases between the two germline ends. Germline V gives CDR1 SGHTA, CDR2 FQGNSA. Written as DNA, the CDR3 is TGTGCCAGCAGCGGCTTGGGTACGCAGTATTTT. It specifies CASSGLGTQYF.

The chain uses TRBV20-1 and TRBJ2-1; 11 bases match TRBD2. Trimming took 0 bases from V and 8 from J; bases not matched to a gene: 6. This CDR3 is built from 15 residues. Germline V CDR1 and CDR2: DFQATT, SNEGSKA (reference sequence). The CDR3 protein is CSARDFSGRVDEQFF. The CDR3 DNA reads TGCAGTGCTAGAGATTTTAGCGGGAGGGTGGATGAGCAGTTCTTC.

This clonotype was detected only a few times. The chain employs TRBV5-1 and TRBJ2-2; TRBD1 matches 10 bases. Germline CDR1 and CDR2: SGHRS and YFSETQ. CDR3 size: 14 residues. J was trimmed by 6 bases and V by 4 bases; bases with no gene match: 3. The CDR3 nucleotides are TGCGCCAGCAGCCCGGACAGGGGGGCCGGGGAGCTGTTTTTT. Translating it yields CASSPDRGAGELFF.

J is TRBJ1-4 and V is TRBV12-3 or TRBV12-4; D call uncertain. V was shortened by 7 bases and J by 0 bases, with 12 bases between the two germline ends. The CDR3 is made up of 15 amino acids. CDR3 in amino acids: CASTRTGATNEKLFF. DNA for the CDR3: TGTGCCAGCACCCGGACGGGTGCAACTAATGAAAAACTGTTTTTT.

The table lists this clonotype with many counts. This chain uses TRBV7-2 with TRBJ2-3; the D gene is possibly TRBD1 (6 bases). V was clipped by 5 bases and J by 0 bases, with 15 bases between them. CDR3 length: 16 amino acids. Germline V lookup: CDR1 SGHTA, CDR2 FQGNSA. CDR3 in amino acids: CASSPTRTASTDTQYF. DNA of the CDR3: TGTGCCAGCAGCCCAACGAGGACAGCTAGCACAGATACGCAGTATTTT.

The J gene is TRBJ1-4, the V gene TRBV28; 7 bases are a match to TRBD1. The CDR3 is 16 amino acids. In germline, CDR1 is MDHEN, CDR2 SYDVKM. V shed 4 bases and J 8 bases; nucleotides not matched to a gene: 13. CDR3 bases: TGTGCCAGCAGTTCCTCGGCCAGACAGGGTAGCGAAAAACTGTTTTTT. Encoded protein: CASSSSARQGSEKLFF. The full variable domain, rest sourced from reference TRBV28 and TRBJ1-4, is DVKVTQSSRYLVKRTGEKVFLECVQDMDHENMFWYRQDPGLGLRLIYFSYDVKMKEKGDIPEGYSVSREKKERFSLILESASTNQTSMYLCASSSSARQGSEKLFFGSGTQLSVL.

Only a few counts were recorded for this clonotype. This chain uses TRBV7-2 with TRBJ2-7, with 8 positions matching TRBD2. The CDR3 contains 14 residues. Germline CDR1 is SGHTA and CDR2 is FQGNSA. Trimming cost V 4 bases and J 7 bases; bases outside gene matches: 9. For the CDR3, the DNA is TGTGCCAGCAGCTCCCGAGCGGGAGTGGGTGAGCAGTACTTC. Translated, it gives CASSSRAGVGEQYF.

This clonotype was seen only a few times. The chain uses TRBV7-8 and TRBJ1-2; tentative D call: TRBD1 (6 bases). The germline gives CDR1 SGHVS, CDR2 FQNEAQ. V lost 1 base, J lost 8 bases, and 20 bases lay in between. The CDR3 contains 16 residues. CDR3 nucleotides: TGTGCCAGCAGCTTAGAAGGGGGTCATCCGGGTGGAGGCTACACCTTC. Protein sequence: CASSLEGGHPGGGYTF.

The chain joins TRBV5-8 to TRBJ2-7; TRBD1 agrees at 10 bases. CDR3 size: 15 residues. CDR1 is SGHTS and CDR2 is YDEGEE in the germline V gene. Trimming removed 3 bases from V and 3 bases from J; junction bases left unmatched: 6. The CDR3 nucleotides read TGTGCCAGCAGCTGGGGGACAGGGGCCCACTACGAGCAGTACTTC. This codes for CASSWGTGAHYEQYF.

The table lists this clonotype with a few counts. The chain links TRBV5-4 to TRBJ2-5, with TRBD2 matching over 11 bases. Germline values: CDR1 SGHNT, CDR2 YYREEE (reference sequence). The V gene end was trimmed by 4 bases and the J gene end by 4 bases; junction bases not matched to a gene: 12. The CDR3 extends over 17 amino acids. The CDR3 here is CASSPGVLAGARETQYF. For the CDR3, the DNA is TGTGCCAGCAGCCCGGGAGTACTAGCGGGGGCCAGAGAGACCCAGTACTTC. Supplemented by reference TRBV5-4 and TRBJ2-5, the full variable domain reads ETGVTQSPTHLIKTRGQQVTLRCSSQSGHNTVSWYQQALGQGPQFIFQYYREEENGRGNFPPRFSGLQFPNYSSELNVNALELDDSALYLCASSPGVLAGARETQYFGPGTRLLVL.

For this clonotype: Compared with germline, one end of the junction differs, possibly owing to a read error. V usage is TRBV6-2 or TRBV6-3 and J usage is TRBJ2-2; 8 nucleotides agree with TRBD2. Germline V gives CDR1 MNHEY, CDR2 SVGEGT. This CDR3 region has 17 residues. CDR3: CASSPGLARRNAGELFF. DNA of the CDR3: TGTGCCAGCAGCCCCGGACTAGCCCGAAGGAACGCCGGGGAGCTGTTTTTT.